The clone carrying this T cell receptor beta chain was counted only a few times. The target antigen is unknown. Sequencing followed a ViraFEST assay step that expanded antigen-specific CD4+ T cells with viral peptide pools. CD4+ T cell isolation took place after approximately 11 days of culture. Nobody among the vaccine recipients had prior SARS-CoV-2 infection (nucleocapsid antibodies were negative). Researchers swapped half the medium for IL-2 medium on both days 3 and 7. The CDR3 runs 13 residues. Trimming took 3 bases from V and 0 from J, leaving 8 bases between them. Germline CDR1 and CDR2: GTSNPN and SVGIG (reference sequence). Repertoires were generated with immunoSEQ multiplex PCR, while TCRdb's copy carries only in-frame clones and drops some. The sample yields some 77,000 clones, approximately 72% seen once. This sample was included in a study of vaccination effects on CD4 cells after COVID-19. Notes on the study in general: In the study, convalescent patients were few, and early post-infection timepoints were absent.

The receptor comes from a human donor who received a COVID-19 vaccine. The specimen was CD4+ T cells from PBMCs cultured with HCoV-OC43 spike peptides, collected before COVID-19 vaccination. As for subset: HCoV-OC43 spike overlapping peptide pool stimulation. The rearrangement links TRBV30 to TRBJ1-1; no firm D call. In nucleotides, the CDR3 is TGTGCCTGGAGACAGTCATTGAACACTGAAGCTTTCTTT. This codes for CAWRQSLNTEAFF.